These T cell receptor beta chains were read from a single sample in a study of cytomegalovirus exposure and HLA in healthy donors. Produced via immunoSEQ multiplex PCR; TCRdb's table is partial and in-frame only. The data show 100,000 to 150,000 clones, 65% to 75% seen once. The sample taken for sequencing was PBMCs. The receptor set was obtained from a woman between 50 and 59 years old in good health and CMV-seropositive. CDR3s include the opening cysteine and the closing phenylalanine or tryptophan. D genes are given only for firm matches. Expanded clones get a size class; other rows say once, few or many, or leave the size out.

cdr3_aa cdr3_nt v_call d_call j_call clone_size
CASRQQGINYGYTF TGTGCCAGCAGACAGCAGGGAATTAACTATGGCTACACCTTC TRBV28 - TRBJ1-2 once
CASSPPGAGTAAYEQYF TGTGCCAGCTCACCCCCGGGCGCCGGGACAGCAGCCTACGAGCAGTACTTC TRBV18 TRBD1 TRBJ2-7 -
CASSPGQDPSYNEQFF TGTGCCAGCAGCCCGGGACAGGACCCCTCCTACAATGAGCAGTTCTTC TRBV5-4 TRBD1 TRBJ2-1 -
CASSSGQGGLAGELFF TGCGCCAGCAGCTCGGGACAGGGAGGGCTAGCCGGGGAGCTGTTTTTT TRBV5-1 TRBD1 TRBJ2-2 -
CASMRISSTEAFF TGTGCCAGCATGAGGATAAGCAGTACTGAAGCTTTCTTT TRBV6-1 - TRBJ1-1 once
CASSIGQGPDPNYGYTF TGTGCCAGTAGCATAGGACAGGGCCCAGACCCTAACTATGGCTACACCTTC TRBV19 TRBD1 TRBJ1-2 -
CASSTGQSYSYEQYF TGTGCCAGTAGTACCGGACAGTCCTACTCCTACGAGCAGTACTTC TRBV19 - TRBJ2-7 -
CAISPKGTGNQPQHF TGTGCCATCAGTCCAAAAGGGACAGGTAATCAGCCCCAGCATTTT TRBV10-3 TRBD1 TRBJ1-5 -
CASSASGGNQPQHF TGTGCCAGCAGCGCCTCAGGGGGCAATCAGCCCCAGCATTTT TRBV9 - TRBJ1-5 -
CASRDRDSTYEQYF TGTGCCAGCAGAGACAGGGACAGTACCTACGAGCAGTACTTC TRBV25-1 TRBD1 TRBJ2-7 few
CASRYRHESSYEQYF TGTGCCAGTAGATATCGACATGAGAGCTCCTACGAGCAGTACTTC TRBV19 - TRBJ2-7 -
CASSEAPGPNEQFF TGTGCCAGCAGTGAAGCCCCGGGTCCCAATGAGCAGTTCTTC TRBV2 - TRBJ2-1 -
CASSDITNEKLFF TGTGCCAGCAGTGACATAACTAATGAAAAACTGTTTTTT TRBV2 - TRBJ1-4 few
CASSLIPETQYF TGTGCCAGCAGCTTAATCCCGGAGACCCAGTACTTC TRBV7-8 - TRBJ2-5 -
CASSEARGIAPLHF TGCGCCAGCAGTGAGGCCAGGGGAATCGCACCCCTCCACTTT TRBV10-2 - TRBJ1-6 few